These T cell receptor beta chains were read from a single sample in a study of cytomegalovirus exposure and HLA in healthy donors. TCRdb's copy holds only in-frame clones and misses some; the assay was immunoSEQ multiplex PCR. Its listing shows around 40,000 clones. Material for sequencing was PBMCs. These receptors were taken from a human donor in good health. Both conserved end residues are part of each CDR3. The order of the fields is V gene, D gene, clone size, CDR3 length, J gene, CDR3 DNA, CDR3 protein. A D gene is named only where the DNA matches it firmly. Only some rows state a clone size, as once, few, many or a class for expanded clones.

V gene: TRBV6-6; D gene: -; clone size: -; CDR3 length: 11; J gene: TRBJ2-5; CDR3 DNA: TGTGCCAGCGGGGGACTCTCTCCCTTGCACTTC; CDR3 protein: CASGGLSPLHF
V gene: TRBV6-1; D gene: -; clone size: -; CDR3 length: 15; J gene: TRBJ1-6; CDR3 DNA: TGTGCCAGCAGTGAATTCCCGTACTATAATTCACCCCTCCACTTT; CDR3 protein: CASSEFPYYNSPLHF
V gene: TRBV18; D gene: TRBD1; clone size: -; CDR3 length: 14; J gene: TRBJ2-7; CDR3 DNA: TGTGCCAGCTCACCCCGGGACAGTCCCTACGAGCAGTACTTC; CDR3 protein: CASSPRDSPYEQYF
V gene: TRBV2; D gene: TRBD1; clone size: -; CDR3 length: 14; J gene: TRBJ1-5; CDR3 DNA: TGTGCCAGCAGCTTTGACAGGGCCAATCAGCCCCAGCATTTT; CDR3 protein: CASSFDRANQPQHF
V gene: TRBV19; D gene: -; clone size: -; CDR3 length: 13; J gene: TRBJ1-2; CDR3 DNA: TGTGCCAGTCAAACCCTCAGGGAACATGGCTACACCTTC; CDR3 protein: CASQTLREHGYTF
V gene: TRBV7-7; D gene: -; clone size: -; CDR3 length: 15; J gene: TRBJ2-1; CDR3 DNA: TGTGCCAGCAGCTTAGACCCGAGCTCCTACAATGAGCAGTTCTTC; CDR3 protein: CASSLDPSSYNEQFF
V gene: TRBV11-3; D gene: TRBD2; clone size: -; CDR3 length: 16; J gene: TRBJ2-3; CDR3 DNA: TGTGCCAGCAGCTCCGACGGGAGCGGGGGGGCCTCTACGCAGTATTTT; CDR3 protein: CASSSDGSGGASTQYF
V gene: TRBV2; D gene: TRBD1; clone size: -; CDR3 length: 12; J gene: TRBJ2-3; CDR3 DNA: TGTGCCAGCAGGGCAGGGGGCTATAAGCAGTATTTT; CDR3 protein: CASRAGGYKQYF
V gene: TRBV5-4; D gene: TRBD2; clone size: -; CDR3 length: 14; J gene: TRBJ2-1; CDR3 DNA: TGTGCCAGCAGTTGGCGCGGGGGGGCCAATGAGCAGTTCTTC; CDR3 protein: CASSWRGGANEQFF
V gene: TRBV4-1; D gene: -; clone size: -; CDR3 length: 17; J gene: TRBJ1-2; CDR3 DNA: TGCGCCAGCAGCTTACAGGGACCTATAACAACGTCCTATGGCTACACCTTC; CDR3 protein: CASSLQGPITTSYGYTF
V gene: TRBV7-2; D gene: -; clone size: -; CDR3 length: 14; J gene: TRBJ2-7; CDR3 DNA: TGTGCCAGCAGCTCGGAAAGCCCCACAGGAGAGCAGTACTTC; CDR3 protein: CASSSESPTGEQYF
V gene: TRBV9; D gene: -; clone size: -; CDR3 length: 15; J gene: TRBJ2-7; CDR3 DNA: TGTGCCAGCAGCGTAGCGACAGGACCCGCCTACGAGCAGTACTTC; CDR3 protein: CASSVATGPAYEQYF
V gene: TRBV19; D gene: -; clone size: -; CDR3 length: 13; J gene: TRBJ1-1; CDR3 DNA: TGTGCCAGTAGTATAGGTATGAACACTGAAGCTTTCTTT; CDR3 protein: CASSIGMNTEAFF
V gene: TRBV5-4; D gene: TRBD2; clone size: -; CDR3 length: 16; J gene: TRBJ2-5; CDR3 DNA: TGTGCCAGCAGGACTGCTACTAGCGGGGGGATCGAGACCCAGTACTTC; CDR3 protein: CASRTATSGGIETQYF
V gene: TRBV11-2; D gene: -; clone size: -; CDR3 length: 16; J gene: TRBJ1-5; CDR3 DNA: TGTGCCAGCAGCTTATCCAAACAGCAAGGTGCAAATCGCCAGCATTTT; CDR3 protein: CASSLSKQQGANRQHF
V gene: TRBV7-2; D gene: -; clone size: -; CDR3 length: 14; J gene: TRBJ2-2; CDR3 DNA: TGTGCCAGCAGCTTCAAGACACGTCCCGGGGAGCTGTTTTTT; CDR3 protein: CASSFKTRPGELFF
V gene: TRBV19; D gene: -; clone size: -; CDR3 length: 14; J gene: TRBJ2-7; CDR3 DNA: TGTGCCAGTAGTATCTCCGGCCAGGGCGGCGAGCAGTACTTC; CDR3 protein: CASSISGQGGEQYF
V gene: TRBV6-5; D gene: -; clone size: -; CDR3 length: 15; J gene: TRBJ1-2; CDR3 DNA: TGTGCCAGCAGTCTCGGCCAGTCCGAAGGGGGTGGCTACACCTTC; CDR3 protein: CASSLGQSEGGGYTF
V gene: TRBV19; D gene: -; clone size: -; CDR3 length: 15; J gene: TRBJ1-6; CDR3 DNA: TGTGCCAGTAGTATAACGGGACAAGGACAATCACCCCTCCACTTT; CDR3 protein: CASSITGQGQSPLHF
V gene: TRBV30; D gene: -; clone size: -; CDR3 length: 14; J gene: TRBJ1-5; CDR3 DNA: TGTGCCTGGAGTCTAGGCAGGGGAAATCAGCCCCAGCATTTT; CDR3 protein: CAWSLGRGNQPQHF
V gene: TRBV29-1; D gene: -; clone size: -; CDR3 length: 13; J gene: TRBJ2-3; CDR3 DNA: TGCAGCGTTGTAGACAGGTCGACAGATACGCAGTATTTT; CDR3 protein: CSVVDRSTDTQYF
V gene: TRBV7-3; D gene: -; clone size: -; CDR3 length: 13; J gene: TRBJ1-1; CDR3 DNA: TGTGCCAGCAGCCTGAGGGCGGGAACTGAAGCTTTCTTT; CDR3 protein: CASSLRAGTEAFF
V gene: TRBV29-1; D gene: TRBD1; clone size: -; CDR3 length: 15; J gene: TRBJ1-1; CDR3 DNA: TGCAGCGTTGAAGATCCGACAGGGGAAGCCACTGAAGCTTTCTTT; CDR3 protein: CSVEDPTGEATEAFF
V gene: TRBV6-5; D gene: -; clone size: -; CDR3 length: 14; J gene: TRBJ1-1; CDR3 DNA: TGTGCCAGCAGTTACTCGGCGGGCTGGACTGAAGCTTTCTTT; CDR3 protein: CASSYSAGWTEAFF
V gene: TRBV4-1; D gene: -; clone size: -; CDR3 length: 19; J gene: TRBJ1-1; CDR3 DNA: TGCGCCAGCAGCCAAGAGTTTTATGGACAGCTTCTTCCGAACAGTGAAGCTTTCTTT; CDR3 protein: CASSQEFYGQLLPNSEAFF
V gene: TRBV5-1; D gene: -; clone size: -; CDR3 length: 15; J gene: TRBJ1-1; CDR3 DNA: TGCGCCAGCAGCTTCCTTGGACAACAGAACACTGAAGCTTTCTTT; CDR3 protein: CASSFLGQQNTEAFF
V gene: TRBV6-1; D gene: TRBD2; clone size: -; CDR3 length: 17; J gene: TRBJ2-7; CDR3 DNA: TGTGCCAGCAGTGGGTCCGGGACTAGCGGGGGGCCCTACGAGCAGTACTTC; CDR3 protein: CASSGSGTSGGPYEQYF
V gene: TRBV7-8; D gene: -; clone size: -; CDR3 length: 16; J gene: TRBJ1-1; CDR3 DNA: TGTGCCATCGACCCTCTAAGCGGGGGCATGAACACTGAAGCTTTCTTT; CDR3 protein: CAIDPLSGGMNTEAFF
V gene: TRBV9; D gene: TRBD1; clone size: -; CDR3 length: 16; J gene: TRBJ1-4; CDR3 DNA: TGTGCCAGCAGCGTGGAGGAGGGACAGCCGAATGAAAAACTGTTTTTT; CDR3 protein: CASSVEEGQPNEKLFF
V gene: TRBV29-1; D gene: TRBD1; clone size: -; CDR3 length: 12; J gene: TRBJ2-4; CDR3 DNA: TGCAGCGTGTCCGGGACAGAAAACATTCAGTACTTC; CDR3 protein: CSVSGTENIQYF
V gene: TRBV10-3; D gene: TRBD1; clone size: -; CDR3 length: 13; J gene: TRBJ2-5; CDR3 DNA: TGTGCCGCCTCTGGTGACAGGGAAGAGACCCAGTACTTC; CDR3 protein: CAASGDREETQYF
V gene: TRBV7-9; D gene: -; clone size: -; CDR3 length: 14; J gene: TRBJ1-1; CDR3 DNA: TGTGCCAGCAGCTTCGGACAGACGGTTGATGAAGCTTTCTTT; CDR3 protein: CASSFGQTVDEAFF
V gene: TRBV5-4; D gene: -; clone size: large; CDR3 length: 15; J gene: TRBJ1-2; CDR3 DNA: TGTGCCAGCAGCTTGGCCGGCATTGCGGACTATGGCTACACCTTC; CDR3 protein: CASSLAGIADYGYTF
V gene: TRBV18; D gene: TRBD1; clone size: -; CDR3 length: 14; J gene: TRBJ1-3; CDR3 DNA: TGTGCCAGCTCACCAGACAGGGTTGGAAACACCATATATTTT; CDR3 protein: CASSPDRVGNTIYF
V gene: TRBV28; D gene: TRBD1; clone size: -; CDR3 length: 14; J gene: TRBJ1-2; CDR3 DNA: TGTGCCAGCAGTTTATCCGCAGGGGGCAGTGGCTACACCTTC; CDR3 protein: CASSLSAGGSGYTF
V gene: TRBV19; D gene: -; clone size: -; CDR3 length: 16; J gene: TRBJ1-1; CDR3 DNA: TGTGCCAGTAGTATAGACCCCGGGAGGCGGGACACTGAAGATTTCTTT; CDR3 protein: CASSIDPGRRDTEDFF
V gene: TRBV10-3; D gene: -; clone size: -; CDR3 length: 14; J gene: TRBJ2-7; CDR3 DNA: TGTGCCATCAGTCCCGGACAGATGCCCTACGAGCAGTACTTC; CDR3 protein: CAISPGQMPYEQYF
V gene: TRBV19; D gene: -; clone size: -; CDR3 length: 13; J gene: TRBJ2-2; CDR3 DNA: TGTGCCAGTATCTCGTCGGGTACCGGGGAGCTGTTTTTT; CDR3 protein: CASISSGTGELFF
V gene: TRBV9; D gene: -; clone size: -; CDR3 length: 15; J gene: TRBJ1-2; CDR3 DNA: TGTGCCAGCAGCCCCCAGGAAAGGGTGGGGGGGAGCTACACCTTC; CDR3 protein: CASSPQERVGGSYTF
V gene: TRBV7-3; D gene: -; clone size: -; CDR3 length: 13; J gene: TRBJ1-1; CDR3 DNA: TGTGCCAGCAGCAAAACAGGGCCCACTGAAGCTTTCTTT; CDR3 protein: CASSKTGPTEAFF
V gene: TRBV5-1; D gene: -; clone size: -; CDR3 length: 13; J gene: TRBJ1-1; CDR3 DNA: TGCGCCAGCAGCTTTGAGGGTCCCACTGAAGCTTTCTTT; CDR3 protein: CASSFEGPTEAFF
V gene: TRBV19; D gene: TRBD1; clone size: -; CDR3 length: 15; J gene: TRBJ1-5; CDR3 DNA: TGTGCCAGTAGTATTTATGGGGCAGGGGGAACGGCCCAGCATTTT; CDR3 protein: CASSIYGAGGTAQHF
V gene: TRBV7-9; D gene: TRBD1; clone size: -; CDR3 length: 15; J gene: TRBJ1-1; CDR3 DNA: TGTGCCAGCAGCTTAAGTGCAGGGGGCACTACGAAAGCTTTCTTT; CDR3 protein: CASSLSAGGTTKAFF
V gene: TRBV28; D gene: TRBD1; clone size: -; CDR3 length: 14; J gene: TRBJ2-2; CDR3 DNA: TGTGCCAGCAGTTCCCTGGACAGGGCCGGGGAGCTGTTTTTT; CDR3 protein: CASSSLDRAGELFF
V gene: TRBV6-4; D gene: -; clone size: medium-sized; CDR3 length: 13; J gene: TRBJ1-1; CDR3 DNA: TGTGCCAGCAGTGTAGGACAGAACACTGAAGCTTTCTTT; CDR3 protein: CASSVGQNTEAFF
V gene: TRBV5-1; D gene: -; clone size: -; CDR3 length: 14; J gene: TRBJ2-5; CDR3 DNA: TGCGCCAGCAGCTTGGGACAGCAACAAGAGACCCAGTACTTC; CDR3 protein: CASSLGQQQETQYF
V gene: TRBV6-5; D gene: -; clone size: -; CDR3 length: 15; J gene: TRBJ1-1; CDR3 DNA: TGTGCCAGCAGTTACTCGAGAAATCTGAACACTGAAGCTTTCTTT; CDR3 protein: CASSYSRNLNTEAFF
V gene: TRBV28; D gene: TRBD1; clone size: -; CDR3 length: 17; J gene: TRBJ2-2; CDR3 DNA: TGTGCCAGCAGTCCCCGGGACAGGGGGCTTTCGGACGGGGAGCTGTTTTTT; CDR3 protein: CASSPRDRGLSDGELFF
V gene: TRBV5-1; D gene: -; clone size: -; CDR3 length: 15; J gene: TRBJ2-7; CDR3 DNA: TGCGCCAGCAGCTTGGCAGGGACTGCCTCCTACGAGCAGTACTTC; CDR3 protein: CASSLAGTASYEQYF